The 20 T cell receptor beta chains below come from one sample, sequenced in a study of blood T cell repertoires in COVID-19. Libraries were prepared by immunoSEQ multiplex PCR; TCRdb keeps only in-frame clonotypes and omits some of them. The sample lists about 160,000 clones; about 80% were seen once. The sequenced sample consisted of peripheral blood. The receptors originated from a woman at least 80 years old with acute or convalescent COVID-19.

The V and J genes are TRBV4-1 and TRBJ2-1; TRBD2 matches at 9 bases. Unmatched junction bases numbered 6, after V lost 0 bases and J lost 6 bases. The CDR3 runs to 16 residues. Germline loops: CDR1 MGHRA, CDR2 YSYEKL. The CDR3 sequence is CASSQEREGRGNEQFF. The CDR3 nucleotides are TGCGCCAGCAGCCAAGAGCGGGAGGGCCGGGGCAATGAGCAGTTCTTC.

This clone was recorded a few times. The gene calls are TRBV27 and TRBJ1-6; D is possibly TRBD1 (5 bases). The germline CDR1 and CDR2 sequences are MNHEY and SMNVEV (reference sequence). This CDR3 region has 14 residues. V was trimmed by 5 bases and J by 7 bases, leaving 12 bases between them. Here the CDR3 reads CASSMGQGNSPLHF. The CDR3 DNA follows: TGTGCCAGCAGTATGGGCCAGGGAAATTCACCCCTCCACTTT.

The chain links TRBV5-4 to TRBJ2-5, with TRBD1 as a possible D gene (5 bases). The CDR3 contains 15 residues. V lost 4 bases, J lost 5 bases, and 18 bases lay in between. The germline CDR1 and CDR2 sequences are SGHNT and YYREEE (reference sequence). CDR3 sequence: CASSPQGPGEETQYF. In DNA, the CDR3 is TGTGCCAGCAGCCCCCAGGGTCCGGGCGAGGAGACCCAGTACTTC.

This clone came up a few times. The CDR3 loop reads CSVGQTGITGELFF. CDR3 sequence (DNA): TGCAGCGTTGGACAAACAGGGATCACCGGGGAGCTGTTTTTT. The chain carries TRBV29-1 and TRBJ2-2; weak D call: TRBD1 (6 bases). The CDR3 has 14 residues. The germline V and J ends were trimmed by 4 bases and 4 bases, with 13 bases remaining between them. Germline V CDR1 and CDR2: SQVTM, ANQGSEA.

In its sample, this clone was seen once. This chain uses TRBV19 with TRBJ2-4; 7 bases agree with TRBD1. CDR3 length: 17 amino acids. Trimming cost V 7 bases and J 1 base; bases outside gene matches: 13. Germline V gene data show CDR1 as LNHDA and CDR2 as SQIVND (reference sequence). The CDR3 sequence: CASKERGRGRAKNIQYF. The CDR3 DNA sequence: TGTGCCAGTAAGGAAAGGGGGCGAGGGCGGGCCAAAAACATTCAGTACTTC. Supplemented by reference TRBV19 and TRBJ2-4, the full variable domain reads DGGITQSPKYLFRKEGQNVTLSCEQNLNHDAMYWYRQDPGQGLRLIYYSQIVNDFQKGDIAEGYSVSREKKESFPLTVTSAQKNPTAFYLCASKERGRGRAKNIQYFGAGTRLSVL.

The chain recombines TRBV4-1 with TRBJ2-7, with a tentative D call TRBD1 (5 bases). Germline lookup yields CDR1 MGHRA and CDR2 YSYEKL. V was shortened by 0 bases and J by 6 bases, with 9 bases between the two germline ends. The CDR3 totals 13 residues. The CDR3 spells CASSQDPDTEQYF. DNA of the CDR3: TGCGCCAGCAGCCAAGATCCGGACACCGAGCAGTACTTC.

The chain employs TRBV6-2 or TRBV6-3 and TRBJ2-5; 8 bases agree with TRBD1. With V trimmed by 6 bases and J by 3 bases, 3 bases remained unmatched. The germline gives CDR1 MNHEY, CDR2 SVGEGT. The CDR3 has 13 residues. Here the CDR3 reads CASSSGGEETQYF. The CDR3 DNA sequence: TGTGCCAGCAGCTCAGGGGGCGAAGAGACCCAGTACTTC.

The chain couples TRBV5-4 to TRBJ2-2; D perhaps matches TRBD2 (6 bases). The CDR3 totals 15 residues. In germline, CDR1 is SGHNT, CDR2 YYREEE (reference sequence). V was cut by 0 bases and J by 0 bases, with 6 bases left in between. The CDR3 sequence: CASSLGGTNTGELFF. DNA for the CDR3: TGTGCCAGCAGCTTGGGCGGGACGAACACCGGGGAGCTGTTTTTT.

The chain uses TRBV5-4 and TRBJ2-3, with 13 positions matching TRBD2. Trimming took 4 bases from V and 2 from J; bases not matched to a gene: 4. This CDR3 comprises 16 residues. Germline V gene lookup returns CDR1 SGHNT and CDR2 YYREEE (reference sequence). The CDR3 reads CASSRGTSGTTDTQYF. CDR3 in DNA: TGTGCCAGCAGCCGCGGGACTAGCGGGACCACAGATACGCAGTATTTT.

The chain has TRBV19 and TRBJ1-2, with D maybe TRBD1 (5 bases). The CDR3 is made up of 15 amino acids. Trimming cost V 3 bases and J 4 bases, with 15 bases left between them. Germline V gene data show CDR1 as LNHDA and CDR2 as SQIVND (reference sequence). CDR3 in amino acids: CASSIGRALPYGYTF. The CDR3 DNA reads as TGTGCCAGTAGTATCGGCAGGGCATTGCCCTATGGCTACACCTTC.

This clone has just one count. The chain recombines TRBV12-3 or TRBV12-4 with TRBJ1-3; D possibly corresponds to TRBD1 (6 bases). Trimming shortened V by 3 bases and J by 7 bases, and 10 bases separated the two germline ends. This CDR3 has 13 amino acids. DNA of the CDR3: TGTGCCAGCAGTTTCGGGGGGGGCAACACCATATATTTT. Amino acids: CASSFGGGNTIYF.

V usage is TRBV2 and J usage is TRBJ2-7; maybe TRBD1 (5 bases). CDR1 SNHLY and CDR2 FYNNEI come from the germline V gene. The CDR3 has 13 residues. V was shortened by 2 bases and J by 6 bases, with 11 bases between the two germline ends. CDR3 loop: CASSEQGEGEQYF. Written as DNA, the CDR3 is TGTGCCAGCAGTGAACAGGGCGAAGGCGAGCAGTACTTC.

The chain combines TRBV18 with TRBJ1-6, with unresolved D. With 2 bases removed from V and 10 bases from J, the gap between germline ends came to 9 bases. The CDR3 sequence is 13 residues long. Germline V gene data show CDR1 as KGHSH and CDR2 as LQKENI. The CDR3 sequence: CASSPTWESPLHF. In DNA, the CDR3 is TGTGCCAGCTCACCAACTTGGGAGTCACCCCTCCACTTT.

The chain recombines TRBV5-1 with TRBJ2-3; D might be TRBD1 (6 bases). Germline CDR1 SGHRS, CDR2 YFSETQ. CDR3 length: 17 amino acids. V shed 7 bases and J shed 0 bases, with 21 bases lying between them. CDR3 nucleotides: TGCGCCAGCTGGAGAGGGGGAACCCACCTAAGCACAGATACGCAGTATTTT. It is translated as CASWRGGTHLSTDTQYF.

This clone has just one count. The chain links TRBV18 to TRBJ2-3; 12 bases agree with TRBD1. CDR1 and CDR2 from the germline V gene are KGHSH and LQKENI. V dropped 6 bases and J dropped 1; count of bases not matched to a gene: 8. This CDR3 comprises 17 residues. The CDR3 DNA sequence: TGTGCCAGCTCCACCCGGGACAGGGGGCGCGGCACAGATACGCAGTATTTT. It codes for CASSTRDRGRGTDTQYF.

This clone has a handful of counts. V usage is TRBV7-8 and J usage is TRBJ1-4, with a tentative D call TRBD1 (6 bases). CDR1 is SGHVS, CDR2 FQNEAQ, per germline. CDR3 size: 14 residues. Trimming took 5 bases from V and 0 from J, leaving 7 bases between them. CDR3 in amino acids: CASSRQATNEKLFF. For the CDR3, the DNA is TGTGCCAGCAGCCGACAGGCAACTAATGAAAAACTGTTTTTT.

The CDR3 sequence is CASSVGQGDYTF. The CDR3 region has the DNA TGTGCCAGCAGCGTAGGACAGGGAGACTACACCTTC. This chain uses TRBV7-9 with TRBJ1-2; 8 nucleotides line up with TRBD1. Germline V CDR1 and CDR2: SEHNR, FQNEAQ (reference sequence). Trimming at V came to 5 bases and at J to 10 bases, leaving 6 bases not matched to a gene. The CDR3 has 12 amino acids. The whole variable domain, remainder taken from reference TRBV7-9 and TRBJ1-2, is DTGVSQNPRHKITKRGQNVTFRCDPISEHNRLYWYRQTLGQGPEFLTYFQNEAQLEKSRLLSDRFSAERPKGSFSTLEIQRTEQGDSAMYLCASSVGQGDYTFGSGTRLTVV.

The chain uses TRBV24-1 and TRBJ2-5, with TRBD1 as a possible D gene (6 bases). Germline V gives CDR1 KGHDR, CDR2 SFDVKD. The V gene lost 3 bases and the J gene lost 4 bases, with 14 bases spanning the gap. This CDR3 contains 15 residues. CDR3 residues: CATSDGSGASETQYF. The DNA of the CDR3 is TGTGCCACCAGTGATGGTTCAGGGGCCTCAGAGACCCAGTACTTC.

This rearrangement joins TRBV29-1 to TRBJ1-5; 7 bases fit TRBD1. The CDR3 loop spans 11 amino acids. After removal of 7 bases from V and 4 bases from J, the junction contained 1 base not matched to a gene. The germline V gene has CDR1 SQVTM and CDR2 ANQGSEA. As DNA, the CDR3 is TGCAGCGCCAGGGGGAATCAGCCCCAGCATTTT. This sequence encodes CSARGNQPQHF.

V and J are TRBV6-2 or TRBV6-3 and TRBJ1-1; 9 bases are a match to TRBD1. The CDR3 contains 15 residues. Trimming cost V 6 bases and J 4 bases; bases outside gene matches: 9. Germline V gene lookup returns CDR1 MNHEY and CDR2 SVGEGT. The CDR3 sequence: CASSPGTGMGTEAFF. Here the CDR3 DNA reads TGTGCCAGCAGCCCCGGGACAGGGATGGGCACTGAAGCTTTCTTT.